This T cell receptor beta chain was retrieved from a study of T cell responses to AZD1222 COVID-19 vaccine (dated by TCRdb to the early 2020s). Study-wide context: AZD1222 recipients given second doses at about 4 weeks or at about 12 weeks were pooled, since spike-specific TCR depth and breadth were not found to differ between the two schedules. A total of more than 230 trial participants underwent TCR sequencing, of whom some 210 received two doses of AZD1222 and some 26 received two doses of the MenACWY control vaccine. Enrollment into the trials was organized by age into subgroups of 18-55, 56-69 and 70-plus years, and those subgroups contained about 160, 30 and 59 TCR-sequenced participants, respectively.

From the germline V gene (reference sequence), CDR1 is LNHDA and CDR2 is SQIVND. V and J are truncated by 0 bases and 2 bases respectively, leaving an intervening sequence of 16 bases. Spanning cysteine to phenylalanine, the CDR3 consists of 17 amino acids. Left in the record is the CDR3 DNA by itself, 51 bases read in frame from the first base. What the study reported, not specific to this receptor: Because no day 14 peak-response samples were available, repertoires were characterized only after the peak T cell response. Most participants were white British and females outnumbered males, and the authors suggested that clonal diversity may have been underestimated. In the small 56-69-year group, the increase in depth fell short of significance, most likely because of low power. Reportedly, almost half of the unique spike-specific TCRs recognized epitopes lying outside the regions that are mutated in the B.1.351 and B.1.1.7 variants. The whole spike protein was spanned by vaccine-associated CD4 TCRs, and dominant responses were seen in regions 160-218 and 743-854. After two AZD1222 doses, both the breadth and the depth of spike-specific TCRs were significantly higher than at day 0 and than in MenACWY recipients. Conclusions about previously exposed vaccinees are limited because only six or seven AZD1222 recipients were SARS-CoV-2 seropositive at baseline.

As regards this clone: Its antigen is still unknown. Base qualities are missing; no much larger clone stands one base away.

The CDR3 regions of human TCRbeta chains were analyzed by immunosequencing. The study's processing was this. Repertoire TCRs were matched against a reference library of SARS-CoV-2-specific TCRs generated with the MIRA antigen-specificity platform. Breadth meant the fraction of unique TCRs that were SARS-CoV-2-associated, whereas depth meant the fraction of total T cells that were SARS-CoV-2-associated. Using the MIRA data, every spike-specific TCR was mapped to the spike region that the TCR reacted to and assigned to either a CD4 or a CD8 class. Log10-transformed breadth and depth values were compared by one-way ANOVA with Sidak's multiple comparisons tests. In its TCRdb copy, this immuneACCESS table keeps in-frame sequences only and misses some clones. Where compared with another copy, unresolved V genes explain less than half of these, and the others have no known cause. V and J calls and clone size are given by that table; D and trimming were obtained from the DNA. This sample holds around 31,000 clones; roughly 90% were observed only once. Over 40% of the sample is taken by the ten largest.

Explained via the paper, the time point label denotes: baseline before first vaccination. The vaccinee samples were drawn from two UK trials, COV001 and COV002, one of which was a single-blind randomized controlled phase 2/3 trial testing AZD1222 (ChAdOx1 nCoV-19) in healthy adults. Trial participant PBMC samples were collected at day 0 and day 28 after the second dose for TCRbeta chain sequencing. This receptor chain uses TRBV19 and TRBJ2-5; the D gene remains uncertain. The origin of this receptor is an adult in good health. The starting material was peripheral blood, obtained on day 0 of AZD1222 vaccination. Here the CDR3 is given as CASSIDNVGYGQETQYF. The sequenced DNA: TGTGCCAGTAGTATAGATAACGTCGGATACGGTCAAGAGACCCAGTACTTC.